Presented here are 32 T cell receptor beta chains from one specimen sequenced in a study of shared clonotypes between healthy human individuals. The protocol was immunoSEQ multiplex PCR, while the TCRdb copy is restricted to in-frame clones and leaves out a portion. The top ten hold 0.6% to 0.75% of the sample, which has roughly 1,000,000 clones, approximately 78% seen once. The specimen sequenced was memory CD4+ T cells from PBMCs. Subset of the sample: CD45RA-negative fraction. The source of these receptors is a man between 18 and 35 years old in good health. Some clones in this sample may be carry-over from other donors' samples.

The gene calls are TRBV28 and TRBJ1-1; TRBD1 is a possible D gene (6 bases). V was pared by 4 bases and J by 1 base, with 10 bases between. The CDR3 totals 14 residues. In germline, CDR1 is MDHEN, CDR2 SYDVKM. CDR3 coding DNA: TGTGCCAGCAGTTACAGGGCCGGGAACACTGAAGCTTTCTTT. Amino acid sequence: CASSYRAGNTEAFF.

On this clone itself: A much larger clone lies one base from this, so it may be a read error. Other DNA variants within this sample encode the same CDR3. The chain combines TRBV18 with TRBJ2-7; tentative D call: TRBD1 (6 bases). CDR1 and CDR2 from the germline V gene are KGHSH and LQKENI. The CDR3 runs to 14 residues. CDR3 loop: CASSPSQGLNEQYF. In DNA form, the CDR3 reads TGTGCCAGTTCACCTTCCCAGGGGCTCAACGAGCAGTACTTC.

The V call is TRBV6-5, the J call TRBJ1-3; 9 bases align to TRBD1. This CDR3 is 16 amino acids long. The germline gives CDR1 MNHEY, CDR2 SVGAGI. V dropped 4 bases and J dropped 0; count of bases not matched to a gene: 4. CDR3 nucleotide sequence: TGTGCCAGCAGTTCCGGGACAGGGTCCTCTGGAAACACCATATATTTT. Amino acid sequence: CASSSGTGSSGNTIYF.

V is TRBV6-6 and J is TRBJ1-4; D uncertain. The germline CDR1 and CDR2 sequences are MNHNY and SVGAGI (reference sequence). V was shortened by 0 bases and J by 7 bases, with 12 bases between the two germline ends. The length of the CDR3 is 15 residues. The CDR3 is CASSYSGAHVEKLFF. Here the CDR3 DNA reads TGTGCCAGCAGTTACTCGGGAGCTCACGTTGAAAAACTGTTTTTT.

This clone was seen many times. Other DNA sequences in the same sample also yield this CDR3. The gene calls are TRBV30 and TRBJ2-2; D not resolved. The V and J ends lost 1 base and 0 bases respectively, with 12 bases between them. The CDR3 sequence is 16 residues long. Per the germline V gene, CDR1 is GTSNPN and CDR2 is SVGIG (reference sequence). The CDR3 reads CAWSGEFAANTGELFF. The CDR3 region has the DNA TGTGCCTGGAGTGGAGAATTCGCGGCGAACACCGGGGAGCTGTTTTTT.

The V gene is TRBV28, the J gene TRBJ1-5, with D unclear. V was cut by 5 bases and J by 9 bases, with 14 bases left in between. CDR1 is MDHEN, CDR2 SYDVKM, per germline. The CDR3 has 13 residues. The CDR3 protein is CASSPVRARPQHF. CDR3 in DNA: TGTGCCAGCAGTCCTGTGAGGGCACGGCCCCAGCATTTT.

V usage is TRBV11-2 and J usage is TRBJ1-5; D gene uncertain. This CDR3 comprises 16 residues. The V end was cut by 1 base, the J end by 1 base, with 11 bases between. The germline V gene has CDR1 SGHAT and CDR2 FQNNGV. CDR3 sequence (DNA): TGTGCCAGCAGCTTAGGGGCAAGGTCCAGCAATCAGCCCCAGCATTTT. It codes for CASSLGARSSNQPQHF.

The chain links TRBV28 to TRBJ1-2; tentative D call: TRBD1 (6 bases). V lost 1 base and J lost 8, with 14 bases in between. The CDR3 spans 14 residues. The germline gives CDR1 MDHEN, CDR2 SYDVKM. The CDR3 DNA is TGTGCCAGCAGTTTATCGGGGGGCACGGTGGGCTACACCTTC. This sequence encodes CASSLSGGTVGYTF.

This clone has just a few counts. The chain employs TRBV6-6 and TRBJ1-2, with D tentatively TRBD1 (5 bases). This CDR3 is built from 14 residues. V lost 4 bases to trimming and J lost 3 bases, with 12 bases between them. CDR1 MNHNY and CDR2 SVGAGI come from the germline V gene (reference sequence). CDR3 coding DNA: TGTGCCAGCAGTTCGGGACCCCGCCACTATGGCTACACCTTC. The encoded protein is CASSSGPRHYGYTF.

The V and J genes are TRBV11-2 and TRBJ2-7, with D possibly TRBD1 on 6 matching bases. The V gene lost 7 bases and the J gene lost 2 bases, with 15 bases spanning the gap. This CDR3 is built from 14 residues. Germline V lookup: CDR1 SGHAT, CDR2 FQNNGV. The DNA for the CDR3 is TGTGCCAGCACCCGTAACAGGGTCCCCTACGAGCAGTACTTC. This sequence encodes CASTRNRVPYEQYF.

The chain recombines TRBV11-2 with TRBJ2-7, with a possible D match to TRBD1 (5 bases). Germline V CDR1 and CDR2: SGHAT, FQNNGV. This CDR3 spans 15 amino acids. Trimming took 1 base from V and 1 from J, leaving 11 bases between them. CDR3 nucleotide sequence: TGTGCCAGCAGCTTAGGGGCAGGGCCTTCCTACGAGCAGTACTTC. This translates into CASSLGAGPSYEQYF.

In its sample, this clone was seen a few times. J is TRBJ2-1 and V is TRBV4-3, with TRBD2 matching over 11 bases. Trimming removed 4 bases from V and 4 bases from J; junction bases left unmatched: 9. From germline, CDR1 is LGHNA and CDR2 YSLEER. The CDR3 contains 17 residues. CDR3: CASSPSTLAGGYNEQFF. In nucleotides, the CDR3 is TGCGCCAGCAGCCCTTCAACCCTAGCGGGAGGATACAATGAGCAGTTCTTC.

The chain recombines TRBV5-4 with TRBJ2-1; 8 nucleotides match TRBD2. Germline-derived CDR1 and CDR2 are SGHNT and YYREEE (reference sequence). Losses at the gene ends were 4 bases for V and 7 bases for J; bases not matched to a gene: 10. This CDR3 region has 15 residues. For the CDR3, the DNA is TGTGCCAGCAGCGCTACTAGCGGCAGTCGGAATGAGCAGTTCTTC. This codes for CASSATSGSRNEQFF.

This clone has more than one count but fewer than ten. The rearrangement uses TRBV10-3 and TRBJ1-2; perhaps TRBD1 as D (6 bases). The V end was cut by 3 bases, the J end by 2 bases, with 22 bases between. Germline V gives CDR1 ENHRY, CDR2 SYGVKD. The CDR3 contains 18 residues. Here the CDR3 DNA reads TGTGCCATCAGTGACGGGGGGCAGGGGAACGCACCCAACTATGGCTACACCTTC. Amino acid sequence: CAISDGGQGNAPNYGYTF.

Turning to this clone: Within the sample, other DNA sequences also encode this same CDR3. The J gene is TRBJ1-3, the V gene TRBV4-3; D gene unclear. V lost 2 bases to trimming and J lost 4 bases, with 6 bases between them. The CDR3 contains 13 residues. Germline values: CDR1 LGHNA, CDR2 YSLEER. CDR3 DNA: TGCGCCAGCAGCCAAAGTTTCGGAAACACCATATATTTT. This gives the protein CASSQSFGNTIYF.

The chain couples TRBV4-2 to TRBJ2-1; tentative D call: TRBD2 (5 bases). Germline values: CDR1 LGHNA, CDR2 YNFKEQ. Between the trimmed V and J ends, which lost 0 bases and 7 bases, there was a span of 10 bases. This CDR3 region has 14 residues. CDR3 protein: CASSQDLGENEQFF. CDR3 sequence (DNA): TGTGCCAGCAGCCAAGATCTTGGGGAGAATGAGCAGTTCTTC.

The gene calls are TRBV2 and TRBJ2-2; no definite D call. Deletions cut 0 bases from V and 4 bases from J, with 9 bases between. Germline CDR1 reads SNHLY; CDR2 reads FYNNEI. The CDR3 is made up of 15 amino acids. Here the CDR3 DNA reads TGTGCCAGCAGTGAAGCAGGGTGGGGCACCGGGGAGCTGTTTTTT. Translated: CASSEAGWGTGELFF.

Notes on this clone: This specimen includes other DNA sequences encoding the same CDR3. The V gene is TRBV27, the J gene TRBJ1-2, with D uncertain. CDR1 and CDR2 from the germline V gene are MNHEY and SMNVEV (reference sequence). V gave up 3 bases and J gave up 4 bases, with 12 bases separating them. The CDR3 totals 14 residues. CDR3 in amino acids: CASSLKGGGYGYTF. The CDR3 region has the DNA TGTGCCAGCAGTTTGAAGGGAGGAGGCTATGGCTACACCTTC.

In nucleotides, the CDR3 is TGTGCCAGCTCACTAAATTCTGGCAATCAGCCCCAGCATTTT. This sequence encodes CASSLNSGNQPQHF. V is TRBV18 and J is TRBJ1-5; no definite D call. This CDR3 region has 14 residues. Trimming left V 4 bases short and J 2 bases short, with 9 bases between. Germline loops: CDR1 KGHSH, CDR2 LQKENI. Complete variable domain (other parts from reference TRBV18 and TRBJ1-5): NAGVMQNPRHLVRRRGQEARLRCSPMKGHSHVYWYRQLPEEGLKFMVYLQKENIIDESGMPKERFSAEFPKEGPSILRIQQVVRGDSAAYFCASSLNSGNQPQHFGDGTRLSIL.

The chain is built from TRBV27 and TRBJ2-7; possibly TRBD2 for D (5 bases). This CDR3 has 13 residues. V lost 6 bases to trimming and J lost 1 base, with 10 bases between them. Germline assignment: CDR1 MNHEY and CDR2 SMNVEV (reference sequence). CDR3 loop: CASRRTRSYEQYF. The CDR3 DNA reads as TGTGCCAGCAGGAGAACTAGGTCCTACGAGCAGTACTTC.

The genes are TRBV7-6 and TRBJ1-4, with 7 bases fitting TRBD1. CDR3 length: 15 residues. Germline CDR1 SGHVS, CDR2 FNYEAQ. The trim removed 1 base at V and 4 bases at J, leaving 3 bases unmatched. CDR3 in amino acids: CASSLGGQINEKLFF. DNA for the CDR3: TGTGCCAGCAGCTTAGGGGGACAGATTAATGAAAAACTGTTTTTT.

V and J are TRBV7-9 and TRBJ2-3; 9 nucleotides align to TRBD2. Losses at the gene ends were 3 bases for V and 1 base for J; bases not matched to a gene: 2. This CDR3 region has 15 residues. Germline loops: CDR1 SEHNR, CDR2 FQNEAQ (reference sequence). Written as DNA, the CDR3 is TGTGCCAGCAGCTTTAGCGGGAGTGGCACAGATACGCAGTATTTT. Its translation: CASSFSGSGTDTQYF.

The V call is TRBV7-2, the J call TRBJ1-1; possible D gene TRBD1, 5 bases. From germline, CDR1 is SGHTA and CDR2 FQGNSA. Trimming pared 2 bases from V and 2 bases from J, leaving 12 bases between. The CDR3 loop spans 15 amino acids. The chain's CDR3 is CASSLKGLFNTEAFF. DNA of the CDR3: TGTGCCAGCAGCTTAAAGGGGCTTTTTAACACTGAAGCTTTCTTT.

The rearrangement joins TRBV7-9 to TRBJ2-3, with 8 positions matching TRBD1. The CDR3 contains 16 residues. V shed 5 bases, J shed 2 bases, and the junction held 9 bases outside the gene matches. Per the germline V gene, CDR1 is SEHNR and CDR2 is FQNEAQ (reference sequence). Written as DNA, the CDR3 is TGTGCCAGCAGCCTACAGGGGGAGCTTCCCACAGATACGCAGTATTTT. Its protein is CASSLQGELPTDTQYF.

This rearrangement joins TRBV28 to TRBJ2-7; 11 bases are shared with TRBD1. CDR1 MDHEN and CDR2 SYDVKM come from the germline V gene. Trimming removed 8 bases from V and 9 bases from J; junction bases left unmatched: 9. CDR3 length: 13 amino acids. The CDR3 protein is CASRTGGSFGQYF. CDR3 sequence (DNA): TGTGCCAGCCGGACAGGGGGCAGTTTCGGGCAGTACTTC.

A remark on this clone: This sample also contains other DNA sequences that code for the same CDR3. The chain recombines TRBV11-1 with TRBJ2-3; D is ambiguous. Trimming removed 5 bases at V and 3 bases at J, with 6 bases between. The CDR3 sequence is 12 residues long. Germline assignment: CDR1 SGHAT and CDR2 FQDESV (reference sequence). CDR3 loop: CASSLTTDTQYF. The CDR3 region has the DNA TGTGCCAGCAGCCTGACGACAGATACGCAGTATTTT.

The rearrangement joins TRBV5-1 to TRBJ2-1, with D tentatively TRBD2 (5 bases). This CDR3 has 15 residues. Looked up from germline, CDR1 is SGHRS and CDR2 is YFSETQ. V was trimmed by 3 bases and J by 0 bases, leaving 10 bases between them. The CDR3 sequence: CASSSGESSYNEQFF. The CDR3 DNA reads TGCGCCAGCAGCTCTGGGGAGAGCTCCTACAATGAGCAGTTCTTC.

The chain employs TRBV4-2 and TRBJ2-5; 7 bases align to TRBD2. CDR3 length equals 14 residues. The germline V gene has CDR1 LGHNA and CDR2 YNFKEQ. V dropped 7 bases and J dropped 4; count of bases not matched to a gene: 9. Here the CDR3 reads CASTIGGEGETQYF. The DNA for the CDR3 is TGTGCCAGCACCATTGGGGGGGAAGGAGAGACCCAGTACTTC.

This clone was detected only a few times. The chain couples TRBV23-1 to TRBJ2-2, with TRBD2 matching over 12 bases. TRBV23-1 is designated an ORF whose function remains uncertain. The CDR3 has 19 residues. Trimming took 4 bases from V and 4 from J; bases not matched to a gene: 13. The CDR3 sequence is CASSPRPELAGGGTGELFF. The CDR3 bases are TGCGCCAGCAGTCCGCGACCCGAACTAGCGGGAGGAGGCACCGGGGAGCTGTTTTTT.

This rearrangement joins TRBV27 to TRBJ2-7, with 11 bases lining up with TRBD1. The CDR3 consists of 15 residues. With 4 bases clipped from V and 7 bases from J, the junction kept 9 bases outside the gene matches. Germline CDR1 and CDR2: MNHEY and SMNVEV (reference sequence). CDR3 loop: CASSSWDRGRTEQYF. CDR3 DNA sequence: TGTGCCAGCAGTTCGTGGGACAGGGGGAGAACAGAGCAGTACTTC.

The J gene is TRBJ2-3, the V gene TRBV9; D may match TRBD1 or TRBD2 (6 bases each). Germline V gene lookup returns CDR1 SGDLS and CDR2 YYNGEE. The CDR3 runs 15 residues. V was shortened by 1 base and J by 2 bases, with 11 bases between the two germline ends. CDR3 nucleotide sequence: TGTGCCAGCAGCGTAACCGGGGGCGTCACAGATACGCAGTATTTT. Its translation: CASSVTGGVTDTQYF. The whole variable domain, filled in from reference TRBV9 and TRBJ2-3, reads DSGVTQTPKHLITATGQRVTLRCSPRSGDLSVYWYQQSLDQGLQFLIQYYNGEERAKGNILERFSAQQFPDLHSELNLSSLELGDSALYFCASSVTGGVTDTQYFGPGTRLTVL.

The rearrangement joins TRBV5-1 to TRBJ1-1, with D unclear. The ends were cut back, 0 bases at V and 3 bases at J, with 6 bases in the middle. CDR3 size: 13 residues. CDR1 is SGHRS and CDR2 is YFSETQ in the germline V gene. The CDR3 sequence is CASSLGRYTEAFF. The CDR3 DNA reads TGCGCCAGCAGCTTGGGGAGATACACTGAAGCTTTCTTT. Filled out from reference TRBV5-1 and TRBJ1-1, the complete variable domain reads KAGVTQTPRYLIKTRGQQVTLSCSPISGHRSVSWYQQTPGQGLQFLFEYFSETQRNKGNFPGRFSGRQFSNSRSEMNVSTLELGDSALYLCASSLGRYTEAFFGQGTRLTVV.